The 13 T cell receptor beta chains reported below all come from one sample, sequenced in a study of shared clonotypes between healthy human individuals. The protocol was immunoSEQ multiplex PCR, while the TCRdb copy is restricted to in-frame clones and leaves out a portion. Among about 1.1 million clones listed, roughly 80% were seen once. Sequencing input: memory CD4+ T cells from PBMCs. The sample's subset: CD45RA-negative fraction. The receptors shown here come from a man aged 18 to 30 in good health. Some clones in this sample may be carry-over from other donors' samples.

The CDR3 DNA reads TGTGCCAGCAGCTTAGGAACTTACACCATATATTTT. Amino acids: CASSLGTYTIYF. J is TRBJ1-3 and V is TRBV7-8; D uncertain. The germline CDR1 and CDR2 sequences are SGHVS and FQNEAQ. V lost 1 base to trimming and J lost 8 bases, with 6 bases between them. The CDR3 consists of 12 residues.

The CDR3 DNA reads TGTGCCAGCAGCTTGGAAGGGGTATGGGCTTGGCAGTACTTC. This sequence encodes CASSLEGVWAWQYF. V usage is TRBV5-8 and J usage is TRBJ2-7, with D possibly being TRBD1 (5 bases). CDR3 length: 14 amino acids. CDR1 SGHTS and CDR2 YDEGEE come from the germline V gene. V shed 0 bases and J shed 9 bases, with 16 bases lying between them.

The V and J genes are TRBV19 and TRBJ2-7; 8 bases match TRBD2. This CDR3 comprises 13 residues. V was pared by 4 bases and J by 6 bases, with 5 bases of the junction left unmatched. The germline CDR1 and CDR2 sequences are LNHDA and SQIVND (reference sequence). CDR3 loop: CASSTNREGEQYF. The CDR3 DNA is TGTGCCAGTAGTACAAACCGGGAGGGCGAGCAGTACTTC.

V usage is TRBV9 and J usage is TRBJ1-2; the D gene is possibly TRBD1 (6 bases). Trimming pared 3 bases from V and 3 bases from J, leaving 18 bases between. The CDR3 spans 16 residues. Germline-derived CDR1 and CDR2 are SGDLS and YYNGEE. The CDR3 spells CASSGSTGNNYYGYTF. The CDR3 DNA reads TGTGCCAGCAGCGGCAGTACAGGGAACAACTACTATGGCTACACCTTC.

This chain joins TRBV7-3 and TRBJ2-7, with 7 positions matching TRBD2. CDR1 SGHTA and CDR2 FQGTGA come from the germline V gene. The trim removed 4 bases at V and 2 bases at J, leaving 8 bases unmatched. The CDR3 length is 15 residues. CDR3 sequence: CASSSVGGGTYEQYF. The CDR3 DNA reads as TGTGCCAGCAGCTCCGTCGGCGGGGGTACCTACGAGCAGTACTTC. The full variable domain, rest sourced from reference TRBV7-3 and TRBJ2-7, is GAGVSQTPSNKVTEKGKYVELRCDPISGHTALYWYRQSLGQGPEFLIYFQGTGAADDSGLPNDRFFAVRPEGSVSTLKIQRTERGDSAVYLCASSSVGGGTYEQYFGPGTRLTVT.

V gene TRBV7-9 combines with J gene TRBJ2-7; D is possibly TRBD2 (6 bases). The V and J ends lost 5 bases and 7 bases respectively, with 27 bases between them. This CDR3 is built from 17 residues. Per germline, CDR1 SEHNR and CDR2 FQNEAQ (reference sequence). In DNA, the CDR3 is TGTGCCAGCAGCCCTTTCCGTTACGGGACTGGGGTGCAAGAGCAGTACTTC. Its translation is CASSPFRYGTGVQEQYF.

The V gene is TRBV28, the J gene TRBJ2-6; possible D gene TRBD1, 5 bases. Germline-derived CDR1 and CDR2 are MDHEN and SYDVKM. The ends were cut back, 7 bases at V and 4 bases at J, with 11 bases in the middle. The length of the CDR3 is 14 residues. The CDR3 is CASKTGTGANVLTF. The CDR3 nucleotides read TGTGCCAGCAAAACAGGTACCGGGGCCAACGTCCTGACTTTC.

The sample holds one count of this clone. The chain is built from TRBV5-1 and TRBJ1-1, with a possible D match to TRBD1 (6 bases). The CDR3 runs to 16 residues. V dropped 0 bases and J dropped 0 bases, with 12 bases sitting between them. The germline gives CDR1 SGHRS, CDR2 YFSETQ. The CDR3 sequence is CASSLATGHMNTEAFF. The CDR3 bases are TGCGCCAGCAGCTTGGCGACGGGACACATGAACACTGAAGCTTTCTTT.

This clone was seen only a few times. The V and J genes are TRBV18 and TRBJ1-5; 10 nucleotides align to TRBD1. This CDR3 region has 14 residues. The J segment lost 4 bases and the V segment lost 6 bases, leaving 3 bases of the junction unmatched. CDR1 and CDR2 from the germline V gene are KGHSH and LQKENI. CDR3 loop: CASSADRGNQPQHF. The CDR3 nucleotides read TGTGCCAGCTCTGCGGACAGGGGGAATCAGCCCCAGCATTTT.

This chain uses TRBV2 with TRBJ2-4; D perhaps matches TRBD1 (5 bases). Per germline, CDR1 SNHLY and CDR2 FYNNEI. The CDR3 totals 13 residues. V lost 7 bases and J lost 0, with 7 bases in between. For the CDR3, the DNA is TGTGCCAGCAAGCAGGGAGCCAAAAACATTCAGTACTTC. Translation gives CASKQGAKNIQYF.

The rearrangement joins TRBV29-1 to TRBJ2-2; 10 nucleotides agree with TRBD2. Germline CDR1 reads SQVTM; CDR2 reads ANQGSEA. The V and J ends lost 4 bases and 6 bases, in that order; junction bases with no gene match: 5. The CDR3 runs 14 residues. CDR3 nucleotide sequence: TGCAGCGTTGGTTCTAGCGGGAGCTCCGGGGAGCTGTTTTTT. It encodes CSVGSSGSSGELFF.

This clone was counted a single time. This chain connects TRBV6-1 to TRBJ2-3, with D perhaps TRBD1 or TRBD2 (5 bases each). Trimming cost V 2 bases and J 5 bases, with 8 bases left between them. The CDR3 consists of 13 residues. In germline, CDR1 is MNHNS, CDR2 SASEGT. CDR3 protein: CASSELGEDTQYF. The CDR3 coding sequence is TGTGCCAGCAGTGAATTGGGGGAAGATACGCAGTATTTT.

The chain couples TRBV27 to TRBJ2-7; possible D gene TRBD2, 6 bases. The CDR3 runs to 15 residues. The germline V gene has CDR1 MNHEY and CDR2 SMNVEV (reference sequence). The V gene lost 0 bases and the J gene lost 0 bases, with 9 bases spanning the gap. The CDR3 sequence is CASSLSGGNSYEQYF. The CDR3 bases are TGTGCCAGCAGTTTATCCGGGGGAAACTCCTACGAGCAGTACTTC.